A selection of T cell receptor beta chains follows, all from one sample in a study of blood T cell repertoires in COVID-19. Method: immunoSEQ multiplex PCR; TCRdb's copy keeps in-frame clones and lacks some. The sample lists about 250,000 clones; approximately 80% were seen once. What was sequenced was peripheral blood. Receptors were obtained from a middle-aged man with acute or convalescent COVID-19. CDR3s include the opening cysteine and the closing phenylalanine or tryptophan. The D gene is left open where the match is weak. A clone size is listed for some rows: how often the clone was seen (once, few, many), or a class if it is expanded.

size	D	V	J	CDR3	DNA
once	NA	TRBV7-8	TRBJ1-2	CASSLQGSYGYTF	TGTGCCAGCAGCTTGCAGGGGTCCTATGGCTACACCTTC
NA	TRBD1	TRBV7-2	TRBJ1-2	CASSLATGAGYTF	TGTGCCAGCAGCTTGGCGACAGGGGCTGGCTACACCTTC
NA	NA	TRBV29-1	TRBJ2-3	CSVARNTQYF	TGCAGCGTTGCGCGGAATACGCAGTATTTT
NA	NA	TRBV5-4	TRBJ2-3	CASSLGGGTGVTTDTQYF	TGTGCCAGCAGCTTGGGAGGAGGTACGGGAGTGACGACAGATACGCAGTATTTT
NA	TRBD1	TRBV29-1	TRBJ2-5	CSVRGGPEVGETQYF	TGCAGCGTTCGAGGGGGCCCCGAGGTCGGAGAGACCCAGTACTTC
NA	NA	TRBV3-1/TRBV3-2	TRBJ1-1	CASSPQWNTEAFF	TGTGCCAGCAGCCCACAGTGGAACACTGAAGCTTTCTTT
NA	NA	TRBV30	TRBJ1-3	CAWAGQRSGNTIYF	TGTGCCTGGGCCGGTCAGCGCTCTGGAAACACCATATATTTT
NA	TRBD2	TRBV4-3	TRBJ2-1	CASSQSGSRDNEQFF	TGCGCCAGCAGCCAAAGCGGGAGCAGGGACAATGAGCAGTTCTTC
NA	TRBD2	TRBV14	TRBJ2-2	CASSLSGRNTGELFF	TGTGCCAGCAGCCTTAGCGGGAGAAACACCGGGGAGCTGTTTTTT
NA	NA	TRBV6-1	TRBJ2-2	CASSEIRPPTGELFF	TGTGCCAGCAGTGAAATCAGGCCACCCACCGGGGAGCTGTTTTTT
NA	NA	TRBV7-2	TRBJ2-7	CASSPLANSYEQYF	TGTGCCAGCAGCCCGCTTGCGAATTCCTACGAGCAGTACTTC
NA	NA	TRBV3-1/TRBV3-2	TRBJ1-5	CASSPTGGNQPQHF	TGTGCCAGCAGCCCTACAGGAGGCAATCAGCCCCAGCATTTT
NA	TRBD2	TRBV5-1	TRBJ2-7	CASSLAGREGTEQYF	TGCGCCAGCAGCTTGGCGGGGCGGGAGGGCACCGAGCAGTACTTC